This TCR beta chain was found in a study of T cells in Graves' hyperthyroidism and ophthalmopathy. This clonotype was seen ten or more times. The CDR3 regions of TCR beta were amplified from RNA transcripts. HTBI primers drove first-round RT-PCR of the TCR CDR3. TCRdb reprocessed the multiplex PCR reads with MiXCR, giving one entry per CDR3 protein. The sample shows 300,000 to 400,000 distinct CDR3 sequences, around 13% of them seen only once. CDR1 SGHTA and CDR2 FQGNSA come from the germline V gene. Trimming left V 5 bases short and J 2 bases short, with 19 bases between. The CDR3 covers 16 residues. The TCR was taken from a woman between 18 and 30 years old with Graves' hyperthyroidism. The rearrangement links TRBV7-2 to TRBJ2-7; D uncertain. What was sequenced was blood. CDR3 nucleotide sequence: TGTGCCAGCAGCCCCGGGCAAGAAACAGTAACCTACGAGCAGTACTTC. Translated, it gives CASSPGQETVTYEQYF. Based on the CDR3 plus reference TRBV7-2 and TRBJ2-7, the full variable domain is GAGVSQSPSNKVTEKGKDVELRCDPISGHTALYWYRQSLGQGLEFLIYFQGNSAPDKSGLPSDRFSAERTGGSVSTLTIQRTQQEDSAVYLCASSPGQETVTYEQYFGPGTRLTVT.